This T cell receptor (beta chain) was sequenced for a study of cytomegalovirus exposure and HLA in healthy donors. With 60 Vbeta and 13 Jbeta primers, the PCR was carried out. Profiled with immunoSEQ multiplex PCR; TCRdb holds only in-frame clones, not every one. The repertoire has around 120,000 clones, 15% of them found once; the top ten carry 1.5% to 2%. Germline CDR1 reads SGHDT; CDR2 reads YYEEEE. CDR3 length: 16 residues. Trimming cost V 4 bases and J 5 bases; bases outside gene matches: 10. This clonotype was obtained from a woman aged 18-29 years in good health and CMV-seronegative. Sequencing input: PBMCs. The chain employs TRBV5-6 and TRBJ2-1; TRBD2 matches at 9 bases. CDR3 region: CASSPLAGEQDNEQFF. In nucleotides, the CDR3 is TGTGCCAGCAGCCCCTTAGCGGGAGAACAAGACAATGAGCAGTTCTTC. Full variable domain (missing parts from reference TRBV5-6 and TRBJ2-1): DAGVTQSPTHLIKTRGQQVTLRCSPKSGHDTVSWYQQALGQGPQFIFQYYEEEERQRGNFPDRFSGHQFPNYSSELNVNALLLGDSALYLCASSPLAGEQDNEQFFGPGTRLTVL.